These T cell receptor beta chains were read from a single sample in a study of regulatory T cells in long-lasting Graves disease. TCRdb recomputed calls from the multiplex PCR reads with MiXCR, one row per CDR3 protein. Of over 500,000 distinct CDR3 sequences listed, 15% to 20% were seen once; the top ten hold 18%. These data were likewise used in another study, on T cells in Graves' hyperthyroidism and ophthalmopathy.

The sequencing here drew on peripheral blood mononuclear cells (PBMCs), taken at new diagnosis, from a patient treated with antithyroid drugs. The receptors were gathered from a woman in her twenties or thirties with Graves disease. Both conserved end residues are part of each CDR3. D genes are given only for firm matches. A clone size is listed for some rows: how often the clone was seen (once, few, many), or a class if it is expanded.

clone size: many
V gene: TRBV28
J gene: TRBJ2-4
CDR3 length: 16
D gene: .
CDR3 DNA: TGTGCCAGCAGCCCTACAGGGATCGGATCCAAAAACATTCAGTACTTC
CDR3 protein: CASSPTGIGSKNIQYF

clone size: .
V gene: TRBV19
J gene: TRBJ2-1
CDR3 length: 18
D gene: .
CDR3 DNA: TGTGCCAGTAGTATTTATGAGTCGGGGACGAGAGACGAAGATGAGCAGTTCTTC
CDR3 protein: CASSIYESGTRDEDEQFF

clone size: .
V gene: TRBV29-1
J gene: TRBJ2-7
CDR3 length: 13
D gene: .
CDR3 DNA: TGCAGCGTTTTTTTGTCGACCCCGGACGAGCAGTACTTC
CDR3 protein: CSVFLSTPDEQYF

clone size: many
V gene: TRBV6-2/TRBV6-3
J gene: TRBJ1-4
CDR3 length: 15
D gene: .
CDR3 DNA: TGTGCCAGCAGTTACTCCAGAGGGATAAATGAAAAACTGTTTTTT
CDR3 protein: CASSYSRGINEKLFF

clone size: many
V gene: TRBV6-9
J gene: TRBJ1-2
CDR3 length: 14
D gene: .
CDR3 DNA: TGTGCCAGCAGTTATGGGGGGGCAGGGGATGGCTACACCTTC
CDR3 protein: CASSYGGAGDGYTF

clone size: many
V gene: TRBV3-1
J gene: TRBJ1-1
CDR3 length: 14
D gene: .
CDR3 DNA: TGTGCCAGCAGCCAGCCGGGGGCCCAAAATGAAGCTTTCTTT
CDR3 protein: CASSQPGAQNEAFF

clone size: many
V gene: TRBV7-3
J gene: TRBJ1-1
CDR3 length: 14
D gene: .
CDR3 DNA: TGTGCCAGCAGCCTAACAGCTCTGAACACTGAAGCTTTCTTT
CDR3 protein: CASSLTALNTEAFF

clone size: many
V gene: TRBV12-3/TRBV12-4
J gene: TRBJ1-1
CDR3 length: 14
D gene: .
CDR3 DNA: TGTGCCAGCAGTTTTGCCTCGGGAGGGACTGAAGCTTTCTTT
CDR3 protein: CASSFASGGTEAFF

clone size: .
V gene: TRBV10-3
J gene: TRBJ2-6
CDR3 length: 19
D gene: TRBD1
CDR3 DNA: TGTGCCATCAACAAACGCGGCGGGACAGGCATTTCTGGGGCCAACGTCCTGACTTTC
CDR3 protein: CAINKRGGTGISGANVLTF

clone size: many
V gene: TRBV12-3/TRBV12-4
J gene: TRBJ2-5
CDR3 length: 14
D gene: .
CDR3 DNA: TGTGCCAGCAGTTTTAGGGGAGTTAAAGAGACCCAGTACTTC
CDR3 protein: CASSFRGVKETQYF

clone size: many
V gene: TRBV28
J gene: TRBJ2-1
CDR3 length: 15
D gene: TRBD2
CDR3 DNA: TGTGCCAGCAGTCCCCCGGCTCGCGGGGGCAATGAGCAGTTCTTC
CDR3 protein: CASSPPARGGNEQFF

clone size: few
V gene: TRBV12-3/TRBV12-4
J gene: TRBJ2-1
CDR3 length: 16
D gene: .
CDR3 DNA: TGTGCCAGCAGTCCCCTGACAGTTACTTCCTACAATGAGCAGTTCTTC
CDR3 protein: CASSPLTVTSYNEQFF

clone size: many
V gene: TRBV20-1
J gene: TRBJ2-3
CDR3 length: 16
D gene: TRBD1
CDR3 DNA: TGCAGTGCTAGACAAGCAGACAGGGGCGGGACAGATACGCAGTATTTT
CDR3 protein: CSARQADRGGTDTQYF

clone size: many
V gene: TRBV6-1
J gene: TRBJ2-2
CDR3 length: 13
D gene: .
CDR3 DNA: TGTGCCAGCAAACAACCGAACACCGGGGAGCTGTTTTTT
CDR3 protein: CASKQPNTGELFF

clone size: many
V gene: TRBV5-1
J gene: TRBJ1-1
CDR3 length: 14
D gene: .
CDR3 DNA: TGCGCCAGCAGCTTGCGAACAGGGAGCACTGAAGCTTTCTTT
CDR3 protein: CASSLRTGSTEAFF

clone size: .
V gene: TRBV19
J gene: TRBJ2-1
CDR3 length: 13
D gene: .
CDR3 DNA: TGTGCCAGTAGTAGGGACCTATACAATGAGCAGTTCTTC
CDR3 protein: CASSRDLYNEQFF

clone size: many
V gene: TRBV7-9
J gene: TRBJ1-2
CDR3 length: 13
D gene: .
CDR3 DNA: TGTGCCAGCAGCGACGCTCGCCGGTATGGCTACACCTTC
CDR3 protein: CASSDARRYGYTF

clone size: .
V gene: TRBV10-3
J gene: TRBJ2-3
CDR3 length: 13
D gene: .
CDR3 DNA: TGTGCCATCAGTGACCCCTCATCCGATACGCAGTATTTT
CDR3 protein: CAISDPSSDTQYF

clone size: many
V gene: TRBV30
J gene: TRBJ2-2
CDR3 length: 16
D gene: TRBD2
CDR3 DNA: TGTGCCTGGAACGGGGCTAGCGGGTCGAACACCGGGGAGCTGTTTTTT
CDR3 protein: CAWNGASGSNTGELFF

clone size: .
V gene: TRBV6-2/TRBV6-3
J gene: TRBJ2-7
CDR3 length: 15
D gene: TRBD1
CDR3 DNA: TGTGCCAGCAGTTATTCCGGGACAGGGCTGGCCGAGCAGTACTTC
CDR3 protein: CASSYSGTGLAEQYF

clone size: .
V gene: TRBV19
J gene: TRBJ1-1
CDR3 length: 14
D gene: .
CDR3 DNA: TGTGCCAGTAGTGTCTACGGATCAAGCACTGAAGCTTTCTTT
CDR3 protein: CASSVYGSSTEAFF

clone size: many
V gene: TRBV11-2
J gene: TRBJ1-1
CDR3 length: 13
D gene: TRBD1
CDR3 DNA: TGTGCCAGCAGCCTTAGTACAGGGGGCAAGGCTTTCTTT
CDR3 protein: CASSLSTGGKAFF

clone size: few
V gene: TRBV24-1
J gene: TRBJ2-3
CDR3 length: 15
D gene: .
CDR3 DNA: TGTGCCACCAGTGACCCGGGACACCCCACAGATACGCAGTATTTT
CDR3 protein: CATSDPGHPTDTQYF

clone size: many
V gene: TRBV2
J gene: TRBJ1-4
CDR3 length: 13
D gene: .
CDR3 DNA: TGTGCCAGCAGACGGGAAACTAATGAAAAACTGTTTTTT
CDR3 protein: CASRRETNEKLFF

clone size: few
V gene: TRBV27
J gene: TRBJ2-7
CDR3 length: 11
D gene: TRBD2
CDR3 DNA: TGTGCCAGTGGGCGGGAGGGTGAGCAGTACTTC
CDR3 protein: CASGREGEQYF

clone size: few
V gene: TRBV5-6
J gene: TRBJ2-1
CDR3 length: 15
D gene: .
CDR3 DNA: TGTGCCAGCAGCTTGGTGGGACCCCAGAACAATGAGCAGTTCTTC
CDR3 protein: CASSLVGPQNNEQFF

clone size: many
V gene: TRBV10-3
J gene: TRBJ2-7
CDR3 length: 13
D gene: .
CDR3 DNA: TGTGCCATCAGTCAGGGGACATCCTACGAGCAGTACTTC
CDR3 protein: CAISQGTSYEQYF

clone size: .
V gene: TRBV29-1
J gene: TRBJ1-6
CDR3 length: 13
D gene: .
CDR3 DNA: TGCAGCGTTCGGGGGACAAATAATTCACCCCTCCACTTT
CDR3 protein: CSVRGTNNSPLHF

clone size: many
V gene: TRBV28
J gene: TRBJ2-3
CDR3 length: 15
D gene: TRBD2
CDR3 DNA: TGTGCCAGCAGTTCGCTAGCGGGAAGCACAGATACGCAGTATTTT
CDR3 protein: CASSSLAGSTDTQYF

clone size: .
V gene: TRBV5-4
J gene: TRBJ2-7
CDR3 length: 11
D gene: .
CDR3 DNA: TGTGCCGTGGGGAGCTCCTACGAGCAGTACTTC
CDR3 protein: CAVGSSYEQYF

clone size: few
V gene: TRBV7-9
J gene: TRBJ2-7
CDR3 length: 14
D gene: .
CDR3 DNA: TGTGCCAGCAGCCAAAGCGGGCAGGGGACCGAGCAGTACTTC
CDR3 protein: CASSQSGQGTEQYF

clone size: many
V gene: TRBV6-5
J gene: TRBJ2-5
CDR3 length: 16
D gene: TRBD1
CDR3 DNA: TGTGCCAGCAGTTACGGTGGACAGGGAGGAGGAGAGACCCAGTACTTC
CDR3 protein: CASSYGGQGGGETQYF

clone size: few
V gene: TRBV20-1
J gene: TRBJ2-2
CDR3 length: 15
D gene: TRBD2
CDR3 DNA: TGCAGTGCTAGTGACAGCGGGAGGAAGGCCGGGGAGCTGTTTTTT
CDR3 protein: CSASDSGRKAGELFF

clone size: .
V gene: TRBV18
J gene: TRBJ1-3
CDR3 length: 16
D gene: .
CDR3 DNA: TGTGCCAGCTCACCATCAGTTCAGAGCTCTGGAAACACCATATATTTT
CDR3 protein: CASSPSVQSSGNTIYF

clone size: .
V gene: TRBV2
J gene: TRBJ1-4
CDR3 length: 15
D gene: TRBD1
CDR3 DNA: TGTGCCAGCAGTTTGTTCGGGACAGCCTATGAAAAACTGTTTTTT
CDR3 protein: CASSLFGTAYEKLFF

clone size: .
V gene: TRBV28
J gene: TRBJ2-1
CDR3 length: 18
D gene: .
CDR3 DNA: TGTGCCAGCAGTTTATATCTCAGAGGCGCGAGCTCCTACAATGAGCAGTCCTTC
CDR3 protein: CASSLYLRGASSYNEQSF

clone size: many
V gene: TRBV7-2
J gene: TRBJ1-1
CDR3 length: 15
D gene: .
CDR3 DNA: TGTGCCAGCAGCAGAGAAGGGACTCTGGTATCGGGGGCTTTCTTT
CDR3 protein: CASSREGTLVSGAFF

clone size: .
V gene: TRBV24-1
J gene: TRBJ1-5
CDR3 length: 14
D gene: TRBD1
CDR3 DNA: TGTGCCACCAGTGAGGAGACAGGGACCGGGGCCCAGCATTTT
CDR3 protein: CATSEETGTGAQHF

clone size: .
V gene: TRBV19
J gene: TRBJ2-1
CDR3 length: 14
D gene: .
CDR3 DNA: TGTGCCTCCGGACCGTTATTAACCTACAATGAGCAGTTCTTC
CDR3 protein: CASGPLLTYNEQFF

clone size: few
V gene: TRBV3-1
J gene: TRBJ2-5
CDR3 length: 16
D gene: .
CDR3 DNA: TGTGCCAGCAGCCAAGCAGCGACCAGTCTTCGAGAGACCCAGTACTTC
CDR3 protein: CASSQAATSLRETQYF

clone size: many
V gene: TRBV27
J gene: TRBJ2-7
CDR3 length: 14
D gene: .
CDR3 DNA: TGTGCCAGCAGTTTATCATCGGCCGGGCACGAGCAGTACTTC
CDR3 protein: CASSLSSAGHEQYF

clone size: many
V gene: TRBV20-1
J gene: TRBJ2-5
CDR3 length: 12
D gene: .
CDR3 DNA: TGCAGTGCTAGATGGGCAGGGGAGACCCAGTACTTC
CDR3 protein: CSARWAGETQYF

clone size: many
V gene: TRBV28
J gene: TRBJ1-5
CDR3 length: 12
D gene: .
CDR3 DNA: TGTGCCAGCACGGATAGCAATCAGCCCCAGCATTTT
CDR3 protein: CASTDSNQPQHF

clone size: .
V gene: TRBV19
J gene: TRBJ1-2
CDR3 length: 16
D gene: TRBD1
CDR3 DNA: TGTGCCAGTAGTACCGAAAGACAGGGGAAGGGTGGTGGCTACACCTTC
CDR3 protein: CASSTERQGKGGGYTF

clone size: many
V gene: TRBV2
J gene: TRBJ1-6
CDR3 length: 14
D gene: TRBD1
CDR3 DNA: TGTGCCAGCAACCCCCAGGGGGTTCACCTGCCCCTCCACTTT
CDR3 protein: CASNPQGVHLPLHF

clone size: many
V gene: TRBV2
J gene: TRBJ1-5
CDR3 length: 16
D gene: TRBD1
CDR3 DNA: TGTGCCAGCAGGGCCCTTGGGACAGTCGGCAATCAGCCCCAGCATTTT
CDR3 protein: CASRALGTVGNQPQHF

clone size: many
V gene: TRBV30
J gene: TRBJ1-1
CDR3 length: 12
D gene: .
CDR3 DNA: TGTGCCTGGAGGAAGGGTACCACTGAAGCTTTCTTT
CDR3 protein: CAWRKGTTEAFF

clone size: many
V gene: TRBV5-1
J gene: TRBJ1-1
CDR3 length: 14
D gene: .
CDR3 DNA: TGCGCCAGCACCGCCGGGACGGTTACTACTGAAGCTTTCTTT
CDR3 protein: CASTAGTVTTEAFF

clone size: few
V gene: TRBV5-1
J gene: TRBJ2-2
CDR3 length: 15
D gene: TRBD1
CDR3 DNA: TGCGCCAGCAGATCAACAGGGGTTTCCACCGGGGAGCTGTTTTTT
CDR3 protein: CASRSTGVSTGELFF

clone size: many
V gene: TRBV10-1
J gene: TRBJ2-5
CDR3 length: 14
D gene: .
CDR3 DNA: TGCGCCAGCCCGGACGGGGTGGGTCGAGAGACCCAGTACTTC
CDR3 protein: CASPDGVGRETQYF

clone size: many
V gene: TRBV28
J gene: TRBJ2-6
CDR3 length: 14
D gene: .
CDR3 DNA: TGTGCCAGCCGGAGATACTCTGGGGCCAACGTCCTGACTTTC
CDR3 protein: CASRRYSGANVLTF

clone size: .
V gene: TRBV7-2
J gene: TRBJ2-7
CDR3 length: 13
D gene: .
CDR3 DNA: TGTGCCAGCAGCTCCTATCTTTCCTACGAGCAGTACTTC
CDR3 protein: CASSSYLSYEQYF

clone size: few
V gene: TRBV20-1
J gene: TRBJ2-1
CDR3 length: 13
D gene: TRBD2
CDR3 DNA: TGCAGTGCTCCCAGGGCGGGAGGGGATGAGCAGTTCTTC
CDR3 protein: CSAPRAGGDEQFF

clone size: .
V gene: TRBV5-4
J gene: TRBJ2-7
CDR3 length: 15
D gene: TRBD2
CDR3 DNA: TGTGCCAGCACCCGGGGGGGCCGGGTAGCGTACGAGCAGTACTTC
CDR3 protein: CASTRGGRVAYEQYF

clone size: .
V gene: TRBV7-9
J gene: TRBJ2-1
CDR3 length: 15
D gene: TRBD2
CDR3 DNA: TGTGCCAGCAGCTTAAGGGCGGGAGTGGGCAATGAGCAGTTCTTC
CDR3 protein: CASSLRAGVGNEQFF

clone size: few
V gene: TRBV19
J gene: TRBJ2-2
CDR3 length: 16
D gene: .
CDR3 DNA: TGTGCCAGTAGTCGAAGAGGGGACCCGAGGGATGGGGAGCTGTTTTTT
CDR3 protein: CASSRRGDPRDGELFF

clone size: few
V gene: TRBV28
J gene: TRBJ2-7
CDR3 length: 14
D gene: TRBD1
CDR3 DNA: TGTGCCAGCAGGCGGACAGGGGCCTCCTACGAGCAGTACTTC
CDR3 protein: CASRRTGASYEQYF

clone size: many
V gene: TRBV29-1
J gene: TRBJ2-5
CDR3 length: 18
D gene: TRBD1
CDR3 DNA: TGCAGCGTTGAAGATCGGCGGTATACAGGGGCAATAAAAGAGACCCAGTACTTC
CDR3 protein: CSVEDRRYTGAIKETQYF

clone size: many
V gene: TRBV20-1
J gene: TRBJ2-1
CDR3 length: 16
D gene: TRBD2
CDR3 DNA: TGCAGTGCTAGAGATTATACTAGCGGGCCCTACAATGAGCAGTTCTTC
CDR3 protein: CSARDYTSGPYNEQFF